This entry features one T cell receptor beta chain sequence. Its matching antigen is unknown. Generated by immunoSEQ multiplex PCR, the TCRdb table keeps only in-frame clones and is missing some. This sample has 65,000 to 95,000 clones, with around 96% found just once. The sample belongs to a study of cytomegalovirus exposure and HLA in healthy donors. Study summary: The 120 or so validation repertoires used a platform that matched the one used for the 666 first-cohort repertoires, as a later analysis reported.

Study-wide results and caveats: While the bulk of TCR sequences proved rare, some public TCRs turned up in many donors. Overall, approximately 150 TCR beta chains were annotated as cytomegalovirus-associated.

The origin of this receptor is a man younger than 35 in good health and CMV-seronegative. Sample: PBMCs.

CDR3 protein: CASSDPGTGGYEQYF. As DNA, the CDR3 is TGTGCCAGCAGTGATCCCGGGACAGGGGGCTACGAGCAGTACTTC. The chain combines TRBV6-1 with TRBJ2-7, with TRBD1 matching 11 bases. This CDR3 has 15 amino acids. J lost 3 bases, V lost 3 bases, and 4 bases had no gene match. The germline gives CDR1 MNHNS, CDR2 SASEGT.